This is a list of T cell receptor beta chains from one sample in a study of beta chain features in type 1 diabetes. Generated by immunoSEQ multiplex PCR, the TCRdb table keeps only in-frame clones and is missing some. The table records 50,000 to 55,000 clones, about 60% of them present only once. Sequencing used stem cell memory CD4+ T cells from blood. All receptors come from a woman aged 25 to 39 with type 1 diabetes. The CDR3 runs from the conserved cysteine through the conserved F or W. D genes are given only for firm matches. Not every row has a clone size; where given, it reads once, few, many or a size class.

D | size | J | V | CDR3 | DNA
TRBD1 | - | TRBJ1-2 | TRBV2 | CASSPRQGYGYTF | TGTGCCAGCAGCCCCCGACAGGGCTATGGCTACACCTTC
TRBD1 | once | TRBJ2-6 | TRBV5-1 | CASSGGQGPGANVLTF | TGCGCCAGCAGCGGGGGACAGGGACCTGGGGCCAACGTCCTGACTTTC
TRBD1 | - | TRBJ1-5 | TRBV30 | CAWSASQGWRQPQHF | TGTGCCTGGAGTGCCTCACAGGGGTGGCGGCAGCCCCAGCATTTT
TRBD1 | - | TRBJ2-2 | TRBV10-3 | CAISRGRDTGELFF | TGTGCCATCAGCAGGGGGCGAGACACCGGGGAGCTGTTTTTT
- | - | TRBJ2-7 | TRBV2 | CASRKTSPYEQYF | TGTGCCAGCAGGAAGACTAGTCCCTACGAGCAGTACTTC
TRBD2 | - | TRBJ2-1 | TRBV5-4 | CASSLEFQGLAGNEQFF | TGTGCCAGCAGCTTGGAATTCCAGGGACTAGCGGGAAATGAGCAGTTCTTC
- | - | TRBJ1-5 | TRBV9 | CASGRGVGGSNQPQHF | TGTGCCAGCGGCCGCGGGGTTGGGGGTAGCAATCAGCCCCAGCATTTT
TRBD1 | - | TRBJ2-5 | TRBV18 | CASSPGQGQETQYF | TGTGCCAGCTCACCGGGACAGGGACAAGAGACCCAGTACTTC
- | - | TRBJ1-1 | TRBV6-5 | CASSYSSNTEAFF | TGTGCCAGCAGTTACAGTAGTAACACTGAAGCTTTCTTT
- | - | TRBJ2-1 | TRBV11-3 | CASSFLNEQFF | TGTGCCAGCAGCTTCCTCAATGAGCAGTTCTTC
TRBD2 | few | TRBJ2-3 | TRBV7-3 | CASSSGTSGLTTDTQYF | TGTGCCAGCAGCTCCGGGACTAGCGGCTTAACCACAGATACGCAGTATTTT
- | - | TRBJ1-1 | TRBV30 | CAWSLGSGDTEAFF | TGTGCCTGGAGTCTGGGGAGCGGGGACACTGAAGCTTTCTTT
TRBD1 | few | TRBJ2-2 | TRBV9 | CASSVDGQGAGELFF | TGTGCCAGCAGCGTAGATGGCCAGGGGGCCGGGGAGCTGTTTTTT
TRBD1 | - | TRBJ1-1 | TRBV25-1 | CATALTRGYATEAFF | TGTGCCACCGCCCTAACCAGGGGGTACGCCACTGAAGCTTTCTTT
- | - | TRBJ1-1 | TRBV30 | CAWSTQGSTEAFF | TGTGCCTGGAGTACACAGGGTAGCACTGAAGCTTTCTTT
TRBD2 | - | TRBJ2-7 | TRBV29-1 | CSVDGAGGTYEQYF | TGCAGCGTTGATGGGGCGGGAGGGACCTACGAGCAGTACTTC
TRBD2 | once | TRBJ2-2 | TRBV5-1 | CASSLPGTSGSYTGELFF | TGCGCCAGCAGCTTACCCGGGACTAGCGGGAGTTACACCGGGGAGCTGTTTTTT
TRBD1 | - | TRBJ1-1 | TRBV5-1 | CASSLGGRGVGTEAFF | TGCGCCAGCAGCTTGGGTGGCAGGGGGGTAGGTACTGAAGCTTTCTTT
- | - | TRBJ2-1 | TRBV5-1 | CASRGGREFSDEQFF | TGCGCCAGCAGGGGGGGGCGGGAGTTTAGCGATGAGCAGTTCTTC
- | - | TRBJ2-7 | TRBV6-6 | CASSYSSQAAYEQYF | TGTGCCAGCAGTTACTCGAGTCAGGCTGCCTACGAGCAGTACTTC
TRBD1 | few | TRBJ1-2 | TRBV7-9 | CASSIGQGASSGYTF | TGTGCCAGCAGCATCGGACAGGGGGCTTCAAGCGGCTACACCTTC
TRBD1 | few | TRBJ1-2 | TRBV7-9 | CASSYRQGADGYTF | TGTGCCAGCAGCTACCGACAGGGGGCGGATGGCTACACCTTC
TRBD2 | once | TRBJ2-1 | TRBV18 | CASSPGGLAGFVRGYNEQFF | TGTGCCAGCTCACCTGGCGGACTAGCGGGATTCGTTAGGGGCTACAATGAGCAGTTCTTC
TRBD1 | - | TRBJ2-5 | TRBV19 | CASRQGQTQYF | TGTGCCAGTCGACAGGGGCAGACCCAGTACTTC
- | few | TRBJ1-1 | TRBV18 | CASSPQNSNTEAFF | TGTGCCAGCTCACCACAGAACTCGAACACTGAAGCTTTCTTT
- | - | TRBJ1-2 | TRBV18 | CASSEVGAQDGYTF | TGTGCCAGCTCCGAGGTGGGGGCGCAAGATGGCTACACCTTC
TRBD1 | - | TRBJ2-7 | TRBV28 | CASSYGQGVNEQYF | TGTGCCAGCAGCTATGGACAGGGGGTCAACGAGCAGTACTTC
TRBD1 | once | TRBJ1-5 | TRBV30 | CAWSVGQGAVRNQPQHF | TGTGCCTGGAGTGTAGGACAGGGGGCTGTGCGTAATCAGCCCCAGCATTTT
TRBD1 | - | TRBJ2-5 | TRBV18 | CASSPQTGGGQETQYF | TGTGCCAGCTCACCACAGACAGGGGGCGGCCAAGAGACCCAGTACTTC
- | - | TRBJ1-5 | TRBV18 | CASSDTGRVQPQHF | TGTGCCAGCTCAGATACAGGAAGGGTCCAGCCCCAGCATTTT
- | - | TRBJ1-2 | TRBV5-1 | CASSLAPDSFYGYTF | TGCGCCAGCAGCCTGGCGCCCGACAGTTTCTATGGCTACACCTTC
- | - | TRBJ2-5 | TRBV25-1 | CASSGDKETQYF | TGTGCCAGCAGTGGGGACAAAGAGACCCAGTACTTC
TRBD1 | - | TRBJ2-7 | TRBV27 | CASRRQGTGSYEQYF | TGTGCCAGCAGACGACAGGGGACAGGGTCCTACGAGCAGTACTTC
- | - | TRBJ2-7 | TRBV6-5 | CASSYSNIATAYEQYF | TGTGCCAGCAGTTACTCGAACATAGCAACGGCCTACGAGCAGTACTTC
TRBD1 | few | TRBJ1-5 | TRBV30 | CAWGAGGLNQPQHF | TGTGCCTGGGGGGCAGGGGGACTCAATCAGCCCCAGCATTTT
- | - | TRBJ1-1 | TRBV10-1 | CASSERGNTEAFF | TGCGCCAGCAGTGAGCGCGGGAACACTGAAGCTTTCTTT
- | - | TRBJ1-1 | TRBV10-2 | CASSPQMNTEAFF | TGCGCCAGCTCGCCACAGATGAACACTGAAGCTTTCTTT
TRBD2 | - | TRBJ2-5 | TRBV7-9 | CASSYSSGRRETQYF | TGTGCCAGCAGCTACAGTAGCGGGAGAAGGGAGACCCAGTACTTC
TRBD1 | few | TRBJ1-2 | TRBV29-1 | CSVEVGTGGGYTF | TGCAGCGTTGAAGTGGGAACAGGGGGTGGCTACACCTTC
- | once | TRBJ2-5 | TRBV11-2 | CASSIARETQYF | TGTGCCAGCAGCATAGCCAGAGAGACCCAGTACTTC
- | - | TRBJ2-3 | TRBV5-4 | CASSLSTGPTFLDTQYF | TGTGCCAGCAGTCTGTCGACAGGACCCACCTTCTTAGATACGCAGTATTTT
- | - | TRBJ1-1 | TRBV7-3 | CASSSDGDTEAFF | TGTGCCAGCAGCTCCGACGGGGACACTGAAGCTTTCTTT
TRBD2 | few | TRBJ2-1 | TRBV4-2 | CASSQEGGLARNEQFF | TGTGCCAGCAGCCAAGAGGGGGGACTAGCGAGGAATGAGCAGTTCTTC
- | - | TRBJ2-7 | TRBV21-1 | CASSIKECGFSYEQYF | TGTGCCAGCAGCATAAAGGAATGCGGGTTCTCCTACGAGCAGTACTTC
TRBD1 | - | TRBJ1-5 | TRBV6-6 | CASSSTGGTQPQHF | TGTGCCAGCAGTTCTACAGGGGGGACTCAGCCCCAGCATTTT
- | few | TRBJ2-4 | TRBV4-1 | CASRPFYDRAKNIQYF | TGCGCCAGCAGGCCCTTCTACGATAGAGCCAAAAACATTCAGTACTTC
TRBD1 | - | TRBJ1-1 | TRBV11-2 | CASSLTGTGSAEAFF | TGTGCCAGCAGCTTAACCGGGACAGGGTCGGCTGAAGCTTTCTTT
- | few | TRBJ2-1 | TRBV10-1 | CASSDDSTRLISYYNEQFF | TGCGCCAGCAGTGATGACTCCACCAGACTAATTTCTTACTACAATGAGCAGTTCTTC
TRBD1 | - | TRBJ2-7 | TRBV4-2 | CASSPATGGIHEQYF | TGTGCCAGCAGCCCAGCGACAGGGGGCATTCACGAGCAGTACTTC
TRBD2 | - | TRBJ2-3 | TRBV9 | CASSVTAGVGPDTQYF | TGTGCCAGCAGCGTAACTGCGGGAGTGGGGCCAGATACGCAGTATTTT
- | - | TRBJ2-7 | TRBV4-1 | CASSQTSQLAAGYEQYF | TGCGCCAGCAGCCAAACCTCCCAACTAGCTGCCGGGTACGAGCAGTACTTC
- | - | TRBJ2-1 | TRBV5-1 | CASSLAGTSYNEQFF | TGCGCCAGCAGCTTGGCCGGGACTTCATACAATGAGCAGTTCTTC